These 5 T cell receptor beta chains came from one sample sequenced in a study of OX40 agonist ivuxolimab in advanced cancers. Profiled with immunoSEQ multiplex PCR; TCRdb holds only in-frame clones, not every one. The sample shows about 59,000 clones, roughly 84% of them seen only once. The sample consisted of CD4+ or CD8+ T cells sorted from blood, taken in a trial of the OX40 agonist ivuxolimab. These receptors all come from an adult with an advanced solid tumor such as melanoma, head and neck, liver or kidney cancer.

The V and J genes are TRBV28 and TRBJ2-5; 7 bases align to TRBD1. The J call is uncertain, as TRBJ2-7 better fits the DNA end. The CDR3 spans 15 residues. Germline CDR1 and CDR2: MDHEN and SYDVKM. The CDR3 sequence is CASSLPTGPQYEQYF. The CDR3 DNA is TGTGCCAGCAGTCTCCCGACAGGGCCTCAATACGAGCAGTACTTC.

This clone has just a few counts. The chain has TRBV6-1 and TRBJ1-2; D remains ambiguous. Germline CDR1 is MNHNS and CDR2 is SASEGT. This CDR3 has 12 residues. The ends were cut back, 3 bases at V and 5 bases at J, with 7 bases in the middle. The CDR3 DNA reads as TGTGCCAGCAGTGACAGGATTTATGGCTACACCTTC. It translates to CASSDRIYGYTF.

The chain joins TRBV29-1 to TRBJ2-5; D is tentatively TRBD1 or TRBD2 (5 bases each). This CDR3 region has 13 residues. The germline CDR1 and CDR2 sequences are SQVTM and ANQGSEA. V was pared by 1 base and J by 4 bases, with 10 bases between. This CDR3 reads CSVEGGGGETQYF. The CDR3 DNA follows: TGCAGCGTTGAAGGTGGTGGGGGAGAGACCCAGTACTTC.

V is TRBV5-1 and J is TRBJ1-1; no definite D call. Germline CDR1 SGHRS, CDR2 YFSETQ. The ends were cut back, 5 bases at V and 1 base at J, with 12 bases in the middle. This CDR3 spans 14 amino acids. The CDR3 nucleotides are TGCGCCAGCAGACAGTTGTCTGAGAACACTGAAGCTTTCTTT. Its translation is CASRQLSENTEAFF. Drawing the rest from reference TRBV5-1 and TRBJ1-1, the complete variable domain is KAGVTQTPRYLIKTRGQQVTLSCSPISGHRSVSWYQQTPGQGLQFLFEYFSETQRNKGNFPGRFSGRQFSNSRSEMNVSTLELGDSALYLCASRQLSENTEAFFGQGTRLTVV.

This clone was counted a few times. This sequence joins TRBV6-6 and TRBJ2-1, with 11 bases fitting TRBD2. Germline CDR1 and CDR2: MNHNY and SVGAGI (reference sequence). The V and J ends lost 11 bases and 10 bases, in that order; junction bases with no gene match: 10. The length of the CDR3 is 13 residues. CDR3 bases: TGTGCCTCAAAGGCGGCTAGCGGGGGGGAGCAGTTCTTC. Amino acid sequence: CASKAASGGEQFF.